The 3 T cell receptor beta chains reported below all come from one sample, sequenced in a study of follicular helper T cells after annual influenza vaccination. Method: immunoSEQ multiplex PCR; TCRdb's copy keeps in-frame clones and lacks some. The sample holds some 9,800 clones, around 82% seen once. Time point noted: 2014-2015 season, 7 days after vaccination. Sequenced here: CXCR5- memory CD4+ T cells sorted from blood, sampled 7 days after influenza vaccination. The receptors derive from an adult who received the influenza vaccine.

This clone was observed a single time. The rearrangement uses TRBV5-5 and TRBJ1-1; D perhaps matches TRBD1 (5 bases). The length of the CDR3 is 15 residues. The germline V gene encodes CDR1 SGHKS and CDR2 YYEKEE (reference sequence). Trimming left V 2 bases short and J 3 bases short, with 14 bases between. CDR3 nucleotides: TGTGCCAGCAGCTTTACCGTTTGGGGGGACACTGAAGCTTTCTTT. Encoded protein: CASSFTVWGDTEAFF.

V usage is TRBV14 and J usage is TRBJ2-3; the D is unclear. CDR1 SGHDN and CDR2 FVKESK come from the germline V gene. Deletions cut 2 bases from V and 2 bases from J, with 14 bases between. This CDR3 comprises 16 residues. CDR3 sequence reads: CASSQSDYLFTDTQYF. In DNA, the CDR3 is TGTGCCAGCAGCCAATCCGATTACCTCTTCACAGATACGCAGTATTTT.

Only a few counts were recorded for this clone. The chain is built from TRBV4-1 and TRBJ1-2; maybe TRBD1 (6 bases). The CDR3 totals 14 residues. Germline CDR1 and CDR2: MGHRA and YSYEKL. V was shortened by 4 bases and J by 2 bases, with 11 bases between the two germline ends. The DNA for the CDR3 is TGCGCCAGCAGCCCAGGACAGAAAAACTATGGCTACACCTTC. This translates into CASSPGQKNYGYTF.